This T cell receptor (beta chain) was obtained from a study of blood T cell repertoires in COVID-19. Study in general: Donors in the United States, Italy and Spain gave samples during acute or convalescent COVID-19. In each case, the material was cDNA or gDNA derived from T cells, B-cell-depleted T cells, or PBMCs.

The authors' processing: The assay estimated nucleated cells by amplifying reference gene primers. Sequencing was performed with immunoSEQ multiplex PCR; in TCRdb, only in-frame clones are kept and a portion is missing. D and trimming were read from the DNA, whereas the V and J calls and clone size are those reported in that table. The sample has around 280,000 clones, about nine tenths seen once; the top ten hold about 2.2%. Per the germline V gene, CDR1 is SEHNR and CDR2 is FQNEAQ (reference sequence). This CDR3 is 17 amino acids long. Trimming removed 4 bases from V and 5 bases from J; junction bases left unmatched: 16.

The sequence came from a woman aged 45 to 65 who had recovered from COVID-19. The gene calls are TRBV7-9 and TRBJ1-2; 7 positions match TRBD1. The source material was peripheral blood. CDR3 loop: CASSSHHEGAFGYGYTF. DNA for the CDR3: TGTGCCAGCAGCTCCCACCACGAGGGGGCGTTCGGATATGGCTACACCTTC.